This T cell receptor (beta chain) was documented in a study of T-cell memory formation after mild COVID-19 (dated by TCRdb to about 2021). Regarding the research as a whole: TCR sequence clusters from the two donors were found to be largely donor specific. T-cell clones expanding and contracting after mild COVID-19 in a couple of donors were tracked by longitudinal TCRalpha and TCRbeta repertoire sequencing. The cohort was made up of two young adult volunteers, one female and one male, who were previously healthy. Overall results and qualifications from the work: Clones that contracted from day 15 to 85 showed balanced CD4/CD8 phenotypes, whereas a second wave of clones that expanded from day 15 to 37 leaned towards CD4+. The study covered only a couple of mild cases, and larger cohorts including severe cases with pre-infection samples were considered necessary. SARS-CoV-2 specificity of the second-wave clones peaking on day 37 was not confirmed. Contracting CD4+ clones turned up mainly in the CM and EM memory subsets, whereas EMRA was where CD8+ clones were enriched. The detection of some responding clones in pre-infection memory suggests that pre-existing cross-reactive memory T cells joined the SARS-CoV-2 response.

Remarks on this clonotype: What this receptor recognizes is not known. No per-base quality is available; no much larger clone lies one base away.

Ficoll-Paque density gradient centrifugation was the method used to isolate PBMCs. The listed sequencing device is Illumina NovaSeq 6000. cDNA libraries for TCRalpha and TCRbeta were prepared by 5'RACE using constant-segment primers, with sample barcodes and unique molecular identifiers added. Trizol reagent was used to extract RNA from every sample. Library amplification was performed in two PCR steps, and a second sample barcode and Illumina TruSeq adapters were introduced in the second step. The libraries were sequenced on an Illumina NovaSeq using 2 x 150 bp paired-end reads. The original pipeline was this. The reads were demultiplexed and collapsed into UMI-guided consensus sequences using migec v1.2.7. Using mixcr v2.1.11, UMI consensuses were aligned to TRA and TRB V and J templates and then assembled into clonotypes. A clonotype was counted as expanded or contracted only when both edgeR and NoisET called the clonotype significant, with the noise models trained on biological replicates. For edgeR calls, a false discovery rate-adjusted p below 0.01 and a log2 fold-change threshold of 1 were applied. As an exploratory analysis of dynamics, PCA with hierarchical clustering was applied to max-normalized trajectories of the 1000 most abundant clonotypes. Separately sequenced CD4+ and CD8+ repertoires were used to assign the CD4 or CD8 phenotype of responding clones. The public reads were reprocessed in TCRdb via fastp at Q25 and MiXCR, keeping in-frame beta chains. A single entry per CDR3 protein holds the most common genes and DNA from its merged rows. TCRdb, rather than the study authors, made the V and J calls. For this sample there are roughly 310,000 distinct CDR3 sequences; about 15% appear just once. Approximately 20% of the sample is held by the ten biggest clonotypes.

The specimen sequenced was PBMCs or a T cell subset sorted from them (not recorded which). This receptor was taken from a man aged 18-30 years who had mild COVID-19 (a few samples of this study predate the infection). The sample titles of this study are shuffled in the database, so cell type and time point are left out; the donor was told from shared clones.

The CDR3 loop reads CASSLGSARLTEAFF. In nucleotide form, the sequence is TGTGCCAGCAGCTTAGGATCGGCGCGACTCACTGAAGCTTTCTTT. The V and J segments used are TRBV7-9 and TRBJ1-1; no confident D gene assignment can be made. The CDR3 starts with the cysteine, ends with the phenylalanine, and has 15 residues. Here the CDR3 DNA is all that survives: 45 bases in frame from base 1. Trimming costs V 1 base and J 4 bases, and their ends lie 13 bases apart. CDR1 SEHNR and CDR2 FQNEAQ were looked up in the germline V gene (reference sequence). This CDR3, with the reference TRBV7-9 and TRBJ1-1 proteins standing in past its ends, gives the full variable domain DTGVSQNPRHKITKRGQNVTFRCDPISEHNRLYWYRQTLGQGPEFLTYFQNEAQLEKSRLLSDRFSAERPKGSFSTLEIQRTEQGDSAMYLCASSLGSARLTEAFFGQGTRLTVV.